This TCR beta chain was found in a study of T-cell reconstitution after alpha-beta-depleted transplantation in children. Study observations and caveats: Certain patients had high TCRbeta diversity at day 60, and it came from recipient T cells and thymic progenitors that survived. T-cell numbers and diversity one year post-transplant derived largely from freshly generated T cells. The origin of alpha-beta T cells about two months after transplant was reportedly several hundred expanded graft clones.

The germline gives CDR1 DFQATT, CDR2 SNEGSKA (reference sequence). Trimming left V 1 base short and J 10 bases short, with 10 bases between. CDR3 length: 12 residues. Preparing the TCRbeta library involved the use of unique molecular identifiers. TCRdb processed the PCR reads anew with MiXCR; each CDR3 protein has one entry. In the table there are about 830,000 distinct CDR3 sequences, about 15% of which are singletons. A few counts support this clonotype. Its antigen is currently unknown. The receptor's source is a male patient younger than 18 who had a stem cell transplant for acute lymphoblastic leukemia, so the T cells may come from the graft donor. The material sequenced was PBMCs, mostly from graft donor cells, taken 360 days after TCRalphabeta/CD19-depleted stem cell transplant. The chain uses TRBV20-1 and TRBJ1-4; D uncertain. As DNA, the CDR3 is TGCAGTGCTAGAGGGGCCCTGCGAAAACTGTTTTTT. Amino acids: CSARGALRKLFF.